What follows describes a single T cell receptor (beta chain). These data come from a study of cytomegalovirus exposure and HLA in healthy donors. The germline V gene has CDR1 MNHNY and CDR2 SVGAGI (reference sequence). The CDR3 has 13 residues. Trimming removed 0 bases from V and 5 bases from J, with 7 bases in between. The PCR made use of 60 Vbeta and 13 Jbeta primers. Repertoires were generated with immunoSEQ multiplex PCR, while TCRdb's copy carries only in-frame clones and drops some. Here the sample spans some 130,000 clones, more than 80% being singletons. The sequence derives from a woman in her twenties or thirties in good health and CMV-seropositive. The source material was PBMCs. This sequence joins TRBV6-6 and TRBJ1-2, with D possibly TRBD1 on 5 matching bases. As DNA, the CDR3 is TGTGCCAGCAGTTACTCGACAGCGTATGGCTACACCTTC. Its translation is CASSYSTAYGYTF.